Below are 2 T cell receptor beta chains sequenced from a single sample in a study of beta chain features in type 1 diabetes. Expressed TCRB transcripts were sequenced because the isolated RNA had all been reverse transcribed beforehand. Data came from immunoSEQ multiplex PCR; TCRdb stores just in-frame clones and leaves some out. The sample lists 900,000 or so clones, 15% to 20% seen once, with 0.02% to 0.025% in the top ten. Sequences were obtained from naive CD4+ T cells from blood. These receptors all stem from a woman in her late teens or twenties in good health.

The chain employs TRBV7-9 and TRBJ2-1; TRBD1 might be the D (6 bases). V lost 5 bases to trimming and J lost 0 bases, with 14 bases between them. Per germline, CDR1 SEHNR and CDR2 FQNEAQ (reference sequence). The CDR3 length is 16 residues. Here the CDR3 reads CASSLLTGISYNEQFF. Written as DNA, the CDR3 is TGTGCCAGCAGCCTACTAACAGGGATCTCCTACAATGAGCAGTTCTTC.

This clone was seen ten or more times. The chain is built from TRBV6-6 and TRBJ2-2; D call uncertain. Germline CDR1 is MNHNY and CDR2 is SVGAGI (reference sequence). V was cut by 8 bases and J by 6 bases, with 7 bases left in between. CDR3 length: 11 amino acids. CDR3 in DNA: TGTGCCAGCCTCTACGCCGGGGAGCTGTTTTTT. Protein product: CASLYAGELFF.